This TCR beta chain originates from a study of cytomegalovirus exposure and HLA in healthy donors. CDR1 LNHDA and CDR2 SQIVND come from the germline V gene (reference sequence). The CDR3 totals 16 residues. The V gene lost 3 bases and the J gene lost 0 bases, with 9 bases spanning the gap. Regarding the study as a whole: One variant, a missense change in DCLRE1C, was linked in a later analysis to TCR beta V- and J-gene trimming.

This clone turned up a few times. Its specificity is unknown. A multiplex PCR was run with 60 Vbeta primers and 13 Jbeta primers. In the study's own analysis: There were around 80 million unique TCR beta chains by a later count, and about 12 million of them were shared. Repertoires were generated with immunoSEQ multiplex PCR, while TCRdb's copy carries only in-frame clones and drops some. For V, J and clone size, that table is used; D and trimming come from the DNA. Among 100,000 to 150,000 clones listed, roughly 80% were seen once. This sequence was found in a male donor in good health and CMV-seropositive. Material for sequencing was PBMCs. The chain carries TRBV19 and TRBJ2-6, with D tentatively TRBD2 (5 bases). In DNA, the CDR3 is TGTGCCAGTAGTATCGGGGTATTCTCTGGGGCCAACGTCCTGACTTTC. Protein: CASSIGVFSGANVLTF.